This TCR beta chain was identified during a study of T cell clonotyping in hematopoietic cell transplantation (dated by TCRdb to the early 2020s). For the wider study: Recipient samples taken before transplant were obtained following cytoreduction. In the study, approximately 140 blood samples were gathered from over 30 consecutive transplant recipients and their related donors. Recruitment of patients was conducted between late 2015 and 2017, and follow-up was continued until late 2020 or death.

Here is what the overall study found, with its caveats: Donor and pretransplant recipient Inverse Simpson Index values predicted broader posttransplant TCR repertoire diversity. Only a small fraction of recipient repertoires overlapped donor repertoires, with over 97% appearing de novo at the given depth. The sample size was limited and the cells went unsorted, which meant the CD4 and CD8 repertoire contributions could not be told apart. After transplant, TCR diversity in recipients dropped, and pathologically expanded clonotypes climbed progressively between day 30 and day 180.

In regard to this clone: This clone's antigen is unknown. Base qualities are missing; no much larger clone stands one base away.

Per the publication, the time point label means: recipient sample about 28 days before transplant, after cytoreduction. Blood from recipients was drawn about 28 days before transplant and again at days 30, 100 and 180 after transplant. Nuclei Lysis Solution was used to extract genomic DNA from fresh or cryopreserved unfractionated peripheral blood mononuclear cells. The CDR3 runs 13 residues from the cysteine to the phenylalanine. Only the CDR3 part of the read is kept: 39 bases, read in frame from the first base. V loses 0 bases, J loses 7 bases, and the germline ends lie 4 bases apart. The germline V gene encodes CDR1 MNHEY and CDR2 SMNVEV (reference sequence). With the immunoSEQ assay, which is a bias-controlled multiplex PCR relying on V- and J-specific primers, TCR beta CDR3 regions were amplified from genomic DNA. In a second PCR step, the CDR3 amplicons were tagged with a proprietary barcode plus Illumina adapter sequences. An Illumina MiSeq instrument was used for sequencing of the CDR3 libraries. Per the authors' processing: immunoSEQ Analyzer 3.0 was used for export and quality control, with R Bioconductor and Immunarch used for downstream analyses. Only productive rearrangements in the normalized downsampled data set went into calculating the repertoire metrics. Clonotypes larger than 5 templates in the normalized cohort were defined as pathologically expanded. The Inverse Simpson Index served as the measure of repertoire diversity. To capture all clonotypes, the CMV-specificity analyses were run on the non-normalized data set. TCRdb carries this immuneACCESS record with in-frame sequences only. Its versions omit some clonotypes, under half of them owing to an unresolved V gene in the studies checked, with the rest unexplained. Clone size and the V and J calls come from that table; the DNA yielded D and trimming. This sample comprises under 25,000 clones, roughly 80% of them detected only once. The ten most abundant clones make up less than 20% of the sample.

The sequence came from a man in his sixties with acute myeloid leukemia. Some clones in this sample may be carry-over from other donors' samples. This chain is built from TRBV27 and TRBJ1-6; no D gene can be assigned with confidence. The specimen was peripheral blood mononuclear cells, collected before stem cell transplant. The CDR3 protein sequence reads: CASSLSENSPLHF. The DNA sequence reads TGTGCCAGCAGTTTATCCGAGAATTCACCCCTCCACTTT.